The T cell receptor (beta chain) under discussion was sequenced for a study of cytomegalovirus exposure and HLA in healthy donors. Study background: In a later analysis, the 90 to 150 validation repertoires were reported to have used the same platform as the approximately 620 first-cohort repertoires.

Study-level points and caveats: Reported results showed that the classifier diagnosed cytomegalovirus status with high specificity and sensitivity. Cytomegalovirus-associated status was assigned to approximately 160 TCR beta chains.

Comments on this clone: The target antigen is unknown.

The donors were part of the roughly 130-subject validation cohort, which stood apart from the approximately 700-subject first cohort. Libraries were prepared by immunoSEQ multiplex PCR; TCRdb keeps only in-frame clonotypes and omits some of them. This sample yields 250,000 to 400,000 clones, of which approximately 88% are seen a single time; approximately 0.9% belongs to the top ten. The material sequenced was PBMCs. The clonotype was recovered from a man aged 30-40 years in good health and CMV-seronegative.

The CDR3 nucleotides read TGTGCCAGCAGCGTAGGCGACTTCTCTGGGGCCAACGTCCTGACTTTC. This gives the protein CASSVGDFSGANVLTF. This chain links TRBV9 with TRBJ2-6; D unclear. The germline V gene encodes CDR1 SGDLS and CDR2 YYNGEE. This CDR3 region has 16 residues. Between the trimmed V and J ends, which lost 0 bases and 0 bases, there was a span of 7 bases.